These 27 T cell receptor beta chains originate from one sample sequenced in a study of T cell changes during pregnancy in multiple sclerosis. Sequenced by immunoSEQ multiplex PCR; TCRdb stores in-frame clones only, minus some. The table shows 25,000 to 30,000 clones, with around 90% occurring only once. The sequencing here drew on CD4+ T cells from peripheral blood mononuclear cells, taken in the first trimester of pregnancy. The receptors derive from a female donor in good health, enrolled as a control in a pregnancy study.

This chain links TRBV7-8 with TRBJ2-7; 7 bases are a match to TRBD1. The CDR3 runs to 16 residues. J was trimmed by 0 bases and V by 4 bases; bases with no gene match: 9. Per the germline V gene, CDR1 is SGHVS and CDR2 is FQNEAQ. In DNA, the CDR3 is TGTGCCAGCAGCTCTCGACAGGGAAGGGGCTCCTACGAGCAGTACTTC. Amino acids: CASSSRQGRGSYEQYF. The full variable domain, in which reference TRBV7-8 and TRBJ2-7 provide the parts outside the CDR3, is GAGVSQSPRYKVAKRGQDVALRCDPISGHVSLFWYQQALGQGPEFLTYFQNEAQLDKSGLPSDRFFAERPEGSVSTLKIQRTQQEDSAVYLCASSSRQGRGSYEQYFGPGTRLTVT.

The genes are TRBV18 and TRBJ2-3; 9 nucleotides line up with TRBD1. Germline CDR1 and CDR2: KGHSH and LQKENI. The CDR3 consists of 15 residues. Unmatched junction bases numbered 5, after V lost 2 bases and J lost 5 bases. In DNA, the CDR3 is TGTGCCAGCTCACCAAGGACAGGGGTGAAAGATACGCAGTATTTT. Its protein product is CASSPRTGVKDTQYF.

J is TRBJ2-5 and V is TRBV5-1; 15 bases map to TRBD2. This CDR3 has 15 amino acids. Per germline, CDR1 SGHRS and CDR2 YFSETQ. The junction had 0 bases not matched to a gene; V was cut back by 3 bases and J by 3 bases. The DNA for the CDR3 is TGCGCCAGCAGCTGGACTAGCGGGAGGGAAGAGACCCAGTACTTC. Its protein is CASSWTSGREETQYF.

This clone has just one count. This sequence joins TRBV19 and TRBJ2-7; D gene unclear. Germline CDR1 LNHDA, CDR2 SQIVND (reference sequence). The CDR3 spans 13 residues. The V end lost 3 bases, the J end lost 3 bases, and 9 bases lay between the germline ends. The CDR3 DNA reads TGTGCCAGTAGTATTCAGTACAGCTACGAGCAGTACTTC. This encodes CASSIQYSYEQYF.

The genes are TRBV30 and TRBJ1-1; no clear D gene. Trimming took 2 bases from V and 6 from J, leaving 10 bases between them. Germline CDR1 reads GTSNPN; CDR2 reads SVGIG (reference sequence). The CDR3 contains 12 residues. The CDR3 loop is CAWSPGGPEAFF. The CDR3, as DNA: TGTGCCTGGAGTCCGGGCGGGCCTGAAGCTTTCTTT.

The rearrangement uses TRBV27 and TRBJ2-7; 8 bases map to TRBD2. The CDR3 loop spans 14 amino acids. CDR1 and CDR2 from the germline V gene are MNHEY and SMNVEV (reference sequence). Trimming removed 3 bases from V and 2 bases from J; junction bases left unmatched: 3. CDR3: CASSFTSGPYEQYF. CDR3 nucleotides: TGTGCCAGCAGTTTTACTAGCGGACCCTACGAGCAGTACTTC.

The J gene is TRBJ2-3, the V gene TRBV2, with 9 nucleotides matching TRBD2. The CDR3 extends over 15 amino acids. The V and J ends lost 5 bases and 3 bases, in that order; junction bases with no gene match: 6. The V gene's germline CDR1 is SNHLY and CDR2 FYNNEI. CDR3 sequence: CASSSLAGRTDTQYF. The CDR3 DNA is TGTGCCAGCAGTTCCCTAGCGGGACGGACAGATACGCAGTATTTT. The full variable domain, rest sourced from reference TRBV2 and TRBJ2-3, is EPEVTQTPSHQVTQMGQEVILRCVPISNHLYFYWYRQILGQKVEFLVSFYNNEISEKSEIFDDQFSVERPDGSNFTLKIRSTKLEDSAMYFCASSSLAGRTDTQYFGPGTRLTVL.

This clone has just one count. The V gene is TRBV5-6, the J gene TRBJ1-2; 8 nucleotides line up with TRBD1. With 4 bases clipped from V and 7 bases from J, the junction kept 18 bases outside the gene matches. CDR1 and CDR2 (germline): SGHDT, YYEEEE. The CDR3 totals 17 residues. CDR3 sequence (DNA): TGTGCCAGCAGCCCTGGACAGGGACAGTTGATACAAACTGGCTACACCTTC. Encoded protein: CASSPGQGQLIQTGYTF.

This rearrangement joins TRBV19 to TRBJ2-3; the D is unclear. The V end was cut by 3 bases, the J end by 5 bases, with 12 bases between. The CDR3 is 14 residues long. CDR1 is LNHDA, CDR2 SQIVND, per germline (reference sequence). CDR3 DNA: TGTGCCAGTAGTATCTCCAGCCGCGGAGATACGCAGTATTTT. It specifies CASSISSRGDTQYF.

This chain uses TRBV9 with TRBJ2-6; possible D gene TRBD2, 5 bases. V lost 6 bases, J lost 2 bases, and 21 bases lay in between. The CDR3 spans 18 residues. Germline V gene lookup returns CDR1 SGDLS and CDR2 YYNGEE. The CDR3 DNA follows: TGTGCCAGCACCCCAGAGTCCCCCGGGGTCGCTGGGGCCAACGTCCTGACTTTC. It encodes CASTPESPGVAGANVLTF.

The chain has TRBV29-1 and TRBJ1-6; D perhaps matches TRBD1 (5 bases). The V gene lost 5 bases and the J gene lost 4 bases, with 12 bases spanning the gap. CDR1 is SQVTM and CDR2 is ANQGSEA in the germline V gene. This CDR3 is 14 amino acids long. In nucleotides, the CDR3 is TGCAGCGTTAGGGAGGGACGGTATAATTCACCCCTCCACTTT. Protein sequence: CSVREGRYNSPLHF.

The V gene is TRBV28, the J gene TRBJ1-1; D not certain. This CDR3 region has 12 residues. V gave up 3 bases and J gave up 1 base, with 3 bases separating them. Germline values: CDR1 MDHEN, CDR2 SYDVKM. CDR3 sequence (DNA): TGTGCCAGCAGTTTCCGGAACACTGAAGCTTTCTTT. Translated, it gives CASSFRNTEAFF.

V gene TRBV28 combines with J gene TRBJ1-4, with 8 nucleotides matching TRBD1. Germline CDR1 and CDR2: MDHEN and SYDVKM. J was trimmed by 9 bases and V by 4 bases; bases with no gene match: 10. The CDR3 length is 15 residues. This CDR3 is CASSSWTGWEKKLFF. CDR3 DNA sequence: TGTGCCAGCAGTTCCTGGACAGGGTGGGAAAAAAAACTGTTTTTT. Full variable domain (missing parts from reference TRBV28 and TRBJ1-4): DVKVTQSSRYLVKRTGEKVFLECVQDMDHENMFWYRQDPGLGLRLIYFSYDVKMKEKGDIPEGYSVSREKKERFSLILESASTNQTSMYLCASSSWTGWEKKLFFGSGTQLSVL.

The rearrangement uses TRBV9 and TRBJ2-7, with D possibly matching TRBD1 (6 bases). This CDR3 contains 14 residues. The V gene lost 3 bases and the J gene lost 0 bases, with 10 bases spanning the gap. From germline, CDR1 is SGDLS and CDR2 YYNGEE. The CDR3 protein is CASSARDNSYEQYF. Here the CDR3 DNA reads TGTGCCAGCAGCGCCCGGGACAACTCCTACGAGCAGTACTTC.

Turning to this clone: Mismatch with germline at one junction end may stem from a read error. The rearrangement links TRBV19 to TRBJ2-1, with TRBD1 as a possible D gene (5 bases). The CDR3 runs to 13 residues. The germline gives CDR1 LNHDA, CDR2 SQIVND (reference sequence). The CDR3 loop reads CASTEDQGSSRLF. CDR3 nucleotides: TGTGCCAGTACCGAGGATCAGGGTAGCTCTAGGCTCTTC.

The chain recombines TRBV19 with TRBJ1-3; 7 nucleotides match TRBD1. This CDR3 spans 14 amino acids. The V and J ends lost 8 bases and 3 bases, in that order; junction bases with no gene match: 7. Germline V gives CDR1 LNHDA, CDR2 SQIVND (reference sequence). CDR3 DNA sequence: TGTGCCAGTTTCGGGACAGAAGGTGGAAACACCATATATTTT. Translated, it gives CASFGTEGGNTIYF. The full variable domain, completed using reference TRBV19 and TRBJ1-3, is DGGITQSPKYLFRKEGQNVTLSCEQNLNHDAMYWYRQDPGQGLRLIYYSQIVNDFQKGDIAEGYSVSREKKESFPLTVTSAQKNPTAFYLCASFGTEGGNTIYFGEGSWLTVV.

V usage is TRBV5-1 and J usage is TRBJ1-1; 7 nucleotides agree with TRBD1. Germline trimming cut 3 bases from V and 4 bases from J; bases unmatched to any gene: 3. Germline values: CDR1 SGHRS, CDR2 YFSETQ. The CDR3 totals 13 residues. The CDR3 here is CASSWGQTTEAFF. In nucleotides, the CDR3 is TGCGCCAGCAGCTGGGGACAGACCACTGAAGCTTTCTTT.

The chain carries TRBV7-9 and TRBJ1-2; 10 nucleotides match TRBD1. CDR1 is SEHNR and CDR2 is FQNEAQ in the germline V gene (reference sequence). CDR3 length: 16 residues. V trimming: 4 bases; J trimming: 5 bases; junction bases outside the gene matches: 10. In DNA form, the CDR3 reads TGTGCCAGCAGCTCTACAGGACAGGGGGAGGGGTATGGCTACACCTTC. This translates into CASSSTGQGEGYGYTF.

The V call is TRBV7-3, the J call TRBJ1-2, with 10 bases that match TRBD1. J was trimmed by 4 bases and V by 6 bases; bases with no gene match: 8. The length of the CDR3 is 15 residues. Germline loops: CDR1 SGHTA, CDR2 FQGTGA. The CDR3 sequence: CASRSDRGQVYGYTF. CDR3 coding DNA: TGTGCCAGCAGGTCCGACAGGGGGCAAGTCTATGGCTACACCTTC.

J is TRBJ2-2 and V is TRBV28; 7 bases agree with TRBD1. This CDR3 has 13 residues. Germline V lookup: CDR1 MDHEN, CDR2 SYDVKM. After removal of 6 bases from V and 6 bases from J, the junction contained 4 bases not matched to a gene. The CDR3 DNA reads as TGTGCCAGCAGAAGACAGGGCCCCGGGGAGCTGTTTTTT. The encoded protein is CASRRQGPGELFF.

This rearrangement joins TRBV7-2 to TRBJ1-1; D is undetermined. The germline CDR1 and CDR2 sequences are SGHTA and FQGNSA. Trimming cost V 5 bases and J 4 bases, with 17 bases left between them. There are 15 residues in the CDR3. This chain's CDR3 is CASSPSPREFTEAFF. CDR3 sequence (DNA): TGTGCCAGCAGCCCTAGCCCCCGGGAGTTCACTGAAGCTTTCTTT.

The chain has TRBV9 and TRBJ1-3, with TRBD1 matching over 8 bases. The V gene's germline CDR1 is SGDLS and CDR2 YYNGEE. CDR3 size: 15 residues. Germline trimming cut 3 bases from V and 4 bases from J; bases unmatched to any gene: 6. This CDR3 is CASSAGQGPGNTIYF. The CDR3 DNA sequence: TGTGCCAGCAGCGCAGGACAGGGTCCCGGAAACACCATATATTTT.

CDR3 bases: TGTGCCAGCAGCTTTTATGGGGGCTTGACCAATGAGCAGTTCTTC. It yields the protein CASSFYGGLTNEQFF. The chain combines TRBV7-3 with TRBJ2-1; possibly TRBD1 for D (6 bases). The germline gives CDR1 SGHTA, CDR2 FQGTGA. Trimming left V 3 bases short and J 6 bases short, with 15 bases between. This CDR3 contains 15 residues.

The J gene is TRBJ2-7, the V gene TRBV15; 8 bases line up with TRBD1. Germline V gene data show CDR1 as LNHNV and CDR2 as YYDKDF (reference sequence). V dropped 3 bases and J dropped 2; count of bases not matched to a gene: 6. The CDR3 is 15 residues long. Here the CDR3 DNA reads TGTGCCACCAGCAGTCCGGACAGGGCCACCTACGAGCAGTACTTC. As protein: CATSSPDRATYEQYF.

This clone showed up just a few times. CDR3 in amino acids: CSAQRANEQFF. Here the CDR3 DNA reads TGCAGTGCCCAGAGGGCCAATGAGCAGTTCTTC. The chain is built from TRBV20-1 and TRBJ2-1; D is possibly TRBD2 (5 bases). The CDR3 consists of 11 residues. Per germline, CDR1 DFQATT and CDR2 SNEGSKA (reference sequence). The V and J ends lost 6 bases and 6 bases respectively, with 9 bases between them.

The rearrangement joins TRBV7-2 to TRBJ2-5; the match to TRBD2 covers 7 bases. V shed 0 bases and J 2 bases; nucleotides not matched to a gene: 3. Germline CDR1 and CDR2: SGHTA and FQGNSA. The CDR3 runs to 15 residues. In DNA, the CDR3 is TGTGCCAGCAGCTTAGCCGGGACTACTCAAGAGACCCAGTACTTC. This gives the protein CASSLAGTTQETQYF.

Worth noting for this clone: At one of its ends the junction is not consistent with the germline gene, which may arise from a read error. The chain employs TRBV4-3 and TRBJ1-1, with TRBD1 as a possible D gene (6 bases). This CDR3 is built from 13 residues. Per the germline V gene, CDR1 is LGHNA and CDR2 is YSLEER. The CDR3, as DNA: TGCGCCAGCAGCCGAGGGGGGGAGACTGAAACTTTCTTT. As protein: CASSRGGETETFF.